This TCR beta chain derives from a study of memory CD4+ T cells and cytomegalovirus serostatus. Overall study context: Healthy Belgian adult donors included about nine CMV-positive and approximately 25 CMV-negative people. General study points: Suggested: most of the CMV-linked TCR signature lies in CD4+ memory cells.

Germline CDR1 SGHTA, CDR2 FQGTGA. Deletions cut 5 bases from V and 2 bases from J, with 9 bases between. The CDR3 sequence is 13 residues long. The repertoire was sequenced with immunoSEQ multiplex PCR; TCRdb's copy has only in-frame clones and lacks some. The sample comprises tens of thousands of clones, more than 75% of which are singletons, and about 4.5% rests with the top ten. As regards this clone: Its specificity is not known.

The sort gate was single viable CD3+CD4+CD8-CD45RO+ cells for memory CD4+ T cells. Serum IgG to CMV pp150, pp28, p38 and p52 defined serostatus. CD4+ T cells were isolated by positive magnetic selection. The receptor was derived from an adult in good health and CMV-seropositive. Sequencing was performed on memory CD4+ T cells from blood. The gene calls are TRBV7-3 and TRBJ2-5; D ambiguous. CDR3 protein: CASSAMIQETQYF. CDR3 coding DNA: TGTGCCAGCAGCGCAATGATACAAGAGACCCAGTACTTC.